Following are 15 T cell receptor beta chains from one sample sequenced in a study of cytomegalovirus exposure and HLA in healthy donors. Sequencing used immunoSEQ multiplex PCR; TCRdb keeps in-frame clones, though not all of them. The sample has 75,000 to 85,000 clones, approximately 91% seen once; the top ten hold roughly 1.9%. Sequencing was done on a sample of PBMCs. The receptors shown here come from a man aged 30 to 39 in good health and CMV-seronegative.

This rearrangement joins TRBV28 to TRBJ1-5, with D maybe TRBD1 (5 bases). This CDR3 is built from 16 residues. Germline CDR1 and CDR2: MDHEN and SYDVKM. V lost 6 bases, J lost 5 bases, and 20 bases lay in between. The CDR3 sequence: CASRPTSGGFYQPQHF. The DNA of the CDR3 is TGTGCCAGCAGACCCACAAGCGGGGGTTTTTATCAGCCCCAGCATTTT.

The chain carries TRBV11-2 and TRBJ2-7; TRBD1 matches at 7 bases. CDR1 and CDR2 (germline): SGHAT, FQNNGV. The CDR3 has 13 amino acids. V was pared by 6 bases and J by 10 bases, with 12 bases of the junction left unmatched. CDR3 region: CASRHDVDRVQYF. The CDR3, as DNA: TGTGCCAGCAGGCATGACGTCGACAGGGTTCAGTACTTC.

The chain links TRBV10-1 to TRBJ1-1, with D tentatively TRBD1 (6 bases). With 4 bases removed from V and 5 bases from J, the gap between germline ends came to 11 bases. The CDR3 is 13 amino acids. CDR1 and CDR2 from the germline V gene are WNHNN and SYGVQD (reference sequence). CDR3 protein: CASSAGASTEAFF. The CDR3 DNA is TGCGCCAGCAGTGCAGGGGCGTCTACTGAAGCTTTCTTT.

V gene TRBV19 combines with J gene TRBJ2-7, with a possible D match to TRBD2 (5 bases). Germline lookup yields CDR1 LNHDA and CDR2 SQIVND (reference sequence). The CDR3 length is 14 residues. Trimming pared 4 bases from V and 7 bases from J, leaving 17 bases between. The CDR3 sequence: CASSNTGKLDEQYF. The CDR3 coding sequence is TGTGCCAGTAGTAACACCGGGAAATTGGATGAGCAGTACTTC.

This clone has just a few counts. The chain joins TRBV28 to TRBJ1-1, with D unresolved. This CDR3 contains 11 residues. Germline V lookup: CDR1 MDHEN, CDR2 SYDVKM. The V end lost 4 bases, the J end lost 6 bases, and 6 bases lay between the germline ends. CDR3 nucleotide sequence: TGTGCCAGCAGTTACGCGGCTGAAGCTTTCTTT. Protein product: CASSYAAEAFF.

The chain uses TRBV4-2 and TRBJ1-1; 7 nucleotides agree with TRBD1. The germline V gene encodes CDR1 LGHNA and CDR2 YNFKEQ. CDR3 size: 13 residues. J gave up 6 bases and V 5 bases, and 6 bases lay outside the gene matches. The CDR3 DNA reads TGTGCCAGCAGCGAGACAGGGAATCCTGAAGCTTTCTTT. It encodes CASSETGNPEAFF.

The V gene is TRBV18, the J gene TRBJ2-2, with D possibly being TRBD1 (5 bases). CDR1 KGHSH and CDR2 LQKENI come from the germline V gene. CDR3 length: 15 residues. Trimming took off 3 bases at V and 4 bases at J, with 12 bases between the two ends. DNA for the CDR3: TGTGCCAGCTCACCGACAGAAACACGCACCGGGGAGCTGTTTTTT. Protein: CASSPTETRTGELFF.

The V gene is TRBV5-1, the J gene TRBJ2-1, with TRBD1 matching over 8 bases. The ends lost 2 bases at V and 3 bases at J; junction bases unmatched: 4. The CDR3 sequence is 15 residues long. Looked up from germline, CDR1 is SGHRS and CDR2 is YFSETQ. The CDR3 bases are TGCGCCAGCAGCTTAGGACAGGGTCACTACAATGAGCAGTTCTTC. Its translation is CASSLGQGHYNEQFF.

CDR3 in amino acids: CASTPTAYNEQFF. The CDR3 DNA reads TGTGCCAGTACCCCGACAGCTTACAATGAGCAGTTCTTC. The chain joins TRBV19 to TRBJ2-1, with D maybe TRBD1 (5 bases). Germline V gene lookup returns CDR1 LNHDA and CDR2 SQIVND (reference sequence). The V end was cut by 7 bases, the J end by 4 bases, with 11 bases between. The length of the CDR3 is 13 residues.

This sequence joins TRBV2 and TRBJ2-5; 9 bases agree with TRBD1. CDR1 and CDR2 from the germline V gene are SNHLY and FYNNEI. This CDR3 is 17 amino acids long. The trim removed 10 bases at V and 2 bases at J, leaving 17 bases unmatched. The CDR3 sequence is CATNLGQGSSFQETQYF. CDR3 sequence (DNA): TGTGCCACCAACCTCGGACAGGGGAGTAGCTTTCAAGAGACCCAGTACTTC.

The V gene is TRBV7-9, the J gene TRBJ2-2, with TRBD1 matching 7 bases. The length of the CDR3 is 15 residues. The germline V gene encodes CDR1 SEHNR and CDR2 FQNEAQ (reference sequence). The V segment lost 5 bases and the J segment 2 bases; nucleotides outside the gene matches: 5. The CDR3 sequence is CASSPGQVNTGELFF. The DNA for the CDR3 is TGTGCCAGCAGCCCCGGACAGGTTAACACCGGGGAGCTGTTTTTT.

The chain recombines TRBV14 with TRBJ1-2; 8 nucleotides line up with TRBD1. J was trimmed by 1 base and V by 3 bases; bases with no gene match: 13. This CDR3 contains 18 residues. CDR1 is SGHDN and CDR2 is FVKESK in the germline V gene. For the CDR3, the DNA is TGTGCCAGCAGCCAGGGACAGGACGGCTATTTCGGTAACTATGGCTACACCTTC. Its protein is CASSQGQDGYFGNYGYTF.

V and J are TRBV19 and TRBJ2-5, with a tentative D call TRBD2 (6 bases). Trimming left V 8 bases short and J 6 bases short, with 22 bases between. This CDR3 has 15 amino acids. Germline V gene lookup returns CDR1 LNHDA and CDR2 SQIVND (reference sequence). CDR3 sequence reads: CASSNSPRDSQTQYF. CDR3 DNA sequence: TGTGCCAGTTCGAACTCACCGCGGGACTCACAGACCCAGTACTTC.

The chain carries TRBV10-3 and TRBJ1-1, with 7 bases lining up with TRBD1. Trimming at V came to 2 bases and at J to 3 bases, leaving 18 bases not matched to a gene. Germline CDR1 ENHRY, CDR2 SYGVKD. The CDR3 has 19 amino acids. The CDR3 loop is CAISEATGASGTRDTEAFF. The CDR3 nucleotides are TGTGCCATCAGTGAGGCAACAGGGGCCAGTGGGACTAGGGACACTGAAGCTTTCTTT.

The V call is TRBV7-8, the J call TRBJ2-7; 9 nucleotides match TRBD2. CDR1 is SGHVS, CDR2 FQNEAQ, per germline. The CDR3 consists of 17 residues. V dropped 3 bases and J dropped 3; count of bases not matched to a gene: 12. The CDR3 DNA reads TGTGCCAGCAGCTTTTATCCCGCGACTAGCGGCAACTACGAGCAGTACTTC. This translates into CASSFYPATSGNYEQYF.